A single sample gave rise to the 21 T cell receptor beta chains below, sequenced in a study of OX40 agonist ivuxolimab in advanced cancers. Measured with immunoSEQ multiplex PCR; TCRdb has only the in-frame clones, and not every one. In the table there are 70,000 to 80,000 clones, about 93% of which are singletons. The sample here was CD4+ or CD8+ T cells sorted from blood, taken in a trial of the OX40 agonist ivuxolimab. Receptor source: an adult with an advanced solid tumor such as melanoma, head and neck, liver or kidney cancer.

This clone appeared once. This chain connects TRBV5-6 to TRBJ1-1, with a weak D call TRBD1 (6 bases). The CDR3 contains 16 residues. Germline V gives CDR1 SGHDT, CDR2 YYEEEE. With 0 bases removed from V and 0 bases from J, the gap between germline ends came to 12 bases. The CDR3 DNA reads as TGTGCCAGCAGCTTGGGGGGGCAACTGATGAACACTGAAGCTTTCTTT. Its protein product is CASSLGGQLMNTEAFF.

V gene TRBV10-2 combines with J gene TRBJ1-1, with 7 bases fitting TRBD1. The germline CDR1 and CDR2 sequences are WSHSY and SAAADI. V shed 1 base, J shed 5 bases, and the junction held 13 bases outside the gene matches. There are 17 residues in the CDR3. CDR3 sequence: CASSEYDRASLGTEAFF. The CDR3 DNA follows: TGCGCCAGCAGTGAGTACGACAGGGCCTCATTGGGGACTGAAGCTTTCTTT.

This chain links TRBV27 with TRBJ2-7; weak D call: TRBD2 (7 bases). V was clipped by 3 bases and J by 2 bases, with 23 bases between them. This CDR3 region has 18 residues. Germline V gives CDR1 MNHEY, CDR2 SMNVEV (reference sequence). Here the CDR3 DNA reads TGTGCCAGCAGTTTTTTTTTCAACGAGGGGGGGCGAACCTACGAGCAGTACTTC. It specifies CASSFFFNEGGRTYEQYF.

The CDR3 coding sequence is TGTGCCAGCAGTTTATTAGAAGATACGCAGTATTTT. Its protein is CASSLLEDTQYF. The rearrangement uses TRBV27 and TRBJ2-3; D unclear. V lost 1 base and J lost 5, with 4 bases in between. The germline V gene has CDR1 MNHEY and CDR2 SMNVEV (reference sequence). The CDR3 loop spans 12 amino acids.

The chain is built from TRBV1 and TRBJ1-2; TRBD1 is taken as the D call from the table, unchecked against the DNA. TRBV1 is a known pseudogene. This CDR3 region has 16 residues. The CDR3 sequence: CTSSPCGTGALYGYTF. CDR3 bases: TGCACCAGCAGCCCGTGCGGGACAGGGGCCCTATATGGCTACACCTTC.

The chain carries TRBV11-2 and TRBJ2-6, with D possibly matching TRBD1 (5 bases). There are 15 residues in the CDR3. From germline, CDR1 is SGHAT and CDR2 FQNNGV. Deletions cut 5 bases from V and 0 bases from J, with 8 bases between. The DNA for the CDR3 is TGTGCCAGCAGCCAGGGCCACTCTGGGGCCAACGTCCTGACTTTC. It translates to CASSQGHSGANVLTF.

The CDR3, as DNA: TGCGCCAGCAGCCACGGCTACGAGCAGTACTTC. Translated: CASSHGYEQYF. The chain joins TRBV4-1 to TRBJ2-7, with no clear D. Trimming removed 3 bases from V and 3 bases from J, with 3 bases in between. The germline gives CDR1 MGHRA, CDR2 YSYEKL. This CDR3 has 11 residues.

The V and J genes are TRBV19 and TRBJ1-5; D call uncertain. Germline-derived CDR1 and CDR2 are LNHDA and SQIVND (reference sequence). Trimming pared 0 bases from V and 0 bases from J, leaving 6 bases between. This CDR3 has 15 residues. CDR3 residues: CASSIDPGSNQPQHF. In nucleotides, the CDR3 is TGTGCCAGTAGTATAGATCCTGGTAGCAATCAGCCCCAGCATTTT.

The chain uses TRBV5-1 and TRBJ2-1, with D possibly being TRBD1 (6 bases). Germline V CDR1 and CDR2: SGHRS, YFSETQ. With 2 bases removed from V and 5 bases from J, the gap between germline ends came to 20 bases. CDR3 size: 17 residues. CDR3 in amino acids: CASSLFYRERDDNEQFF. CDR3 DNA: TGCGCCAGCAGCTTATTTTACAGGGAAAGGGATGACAATGAGCAGTTCTTC. The full variable domain, completed using reference TRBV5-1 and TRBJ2-1, is KAGVTQTPRYLIKTRGQQVTLSCSPISGHRSVSWYQQTPGQGLQFLFEYFSETQRNKGNFPGRFSGRQFSNSRSEMNVSTLELGDSALYLCASSLFYRERDDNEQFFGPGTRLTVL.

The rearrangement joins TRBV9 to TRBJ1-2; TRBD1 matches 9 bases. Looked up from germline, CDR1 is SGDLS and CDR2 is YYNGEE. J gave up 6 bases and V 2 bases, and 20 bases lay outside the gene matches. The CDR3 totals 19 residues. CDR3 in DNA: TGTGCCAGCAGCGTCTCGAACTCCCCGGGACAGGGTCTATCTGATGGCTACACCTTC. Amino acid sequence: CASSVSNSPGQGLSDGYTF.

The gene calls are TRBV7-9 and TRBJ1-1, with D unresolved. In germline, CDR1 is SEHNR, CDR2 FQNEAQ (reference sequence). V was cut by 1 base and J by 3 bases, with 12 bases left in between. This CDR3 has 15 amino acids. The CDR3 loop reads CASSLGIGRDTEAFF. CDR3 nucleotides: TGTGCCAGCAGCTTAGGGATCGGAAGGGACACTGAAGCTTTCTTT.

V gene TRBV6-5 combines with J gene TRBJ2-2, with D perhaps assigned TRBD1 or TRBD2 (5 bases each). The CDR3 consists of 13 residues. V dropped 6 bases and J dropped 5 bases, with 10 bases sitting between them. The germline V gene encodes CDR1 MNHEY and CDR2 SVGAGI. The CDR3 bases are TGTGCCAGCAGCCCCTGGGGGACCGGGGAGCTGTTTTTT. Translated: CASSPWGTGELFF.

The rearrangement joins TRBV15 to TRBJ2-5; no reliable D call. This CDR3 contains 16 residues. V dropped 7 bases and J dropped 1 base, with 19 bases sitting between them. Germline V lookup: CDR1 LNHNV, CDR2 YYDKDF (reference sequence). CDR3 nucleotide sequence: TGTGCCACCATCCCGATGGGTGCAGGTCCCCAAGAGACCCAGTACTTC. Translating gives CATIPMGAGPQETQYF. The full variable domain, completed using reference TRBV15 and TRBJ2-5, is DAMVIQNPRYQVTQFGKPVTLSCSQTLNHNVMYWYQQKSSQAPKLLFHYYDKDFNNEADTPDNFQSRRPNTSFCFLDIRSPGLGDTAMYLCATIPMGAGPQETQYFGPGTRLLVL.

This chain uses TRBV5-1 with TRBJ2-7, with 8 bases matching TRBD2. The CDR3 totals 13 residues. V was pared by 5 bases and J by 7 bases, with 8 bases of the junction left unmatched. Germline CDR1 and CDR2: SGHRS and YFSETQ. This chain's CDR3 is CASSTAGAGEQYF. In DNA form, the CDR3 reads TGCGCCAGCAGTACAGCGGGAGCGGGTGAGCAGTACTTC.

V usage is TRBV7-8 and J usage is TRBJ2-1; 9 positions match TRBD1. CDR1 is SGHVS and CDR2 is FQNEAQ in the germline V gene. The CDR3 is 16 residues long. The J segment lost 7 bases and the V segment lost 1 base, leaving 8 bases of the junction unmatched. The CDR3, as DNA: TGTGCCAGCAGCTTAGATGGGACAGGGACGGGGAATGAGCAGTTCTTC. It translates to CASSLDGTGTGNEQFF.

CDR3 DNA: TGTGCCACGTCCGGGGCTGGGAATGAGCAGTTCTTC. Translating gives CATSGAGNEQFF. The V call is TRBV12-1, the J call TRBJ2-1. TRBV12-1 is designated a pseudogene. This CDR3 has 12 amino acids.

About this clone: The junction and the germline gene differ at one end; a read error may be behind it. V and J are TRBV7-2 and TRBJ2-7, with TRBD2 identical over 11 bases. The CDR3 spans 14 residues. Germline V gene sequence: CDR1 SGHTA, CDR2 FQGNSA. Here the CDR3 DNA reads TGTGCCAGCAGCCTAGCGGGAGGCTCCTACGAGCAGTACTTC. Residues: CASSLAGGSYEQYF.

A few counts support this clone. This sequence joins TRBV7-9 and TRBJ2-7, with 10 bases matching TRBD1. The CDR3 sequence is 14 residues long. Germline V CDR1 and CDR2: SEHNR, FQNEAQ (reference sequence). V was clipped by 7 bases and J by 5 bases; unmatched bases: 8. The CDR3 nucleotides read TGTGCCAGCACCTCGGGGACAGGGGAGGACGAGCAGTACTTC. Amino acid sequence: CASTSGTGEDEQYF.

The rearrangement joins TRBV7-9 to TRBJ2-1, with TRBD1 matching 7 bases. The CDR3 sequence is 15 residues long. Germline assignment: CDR1 SEHNR and CDR2 FQNEAQ (reference sequence). V was clipped by 4 bases and J by 5 bases; unmatched bases: 8. This chain's CDR3 is CASSSMVGTDNEQFF. The DNA of the CDR3 is TGTGCCAGCAGCTCCATGGTCGGGACAGACAATGAGCAGTTCTTC.

CDR3 sequence (DNA): TGTGCCAGTAGCCCGGACAGTTCCTTTAGCAATCAGCCCCAGCATTTT. Its protein product is CASSPDSSFSNQPQHF. This sequence joins TRBV19 and TRBJ1-5; D is possibly TRBD1 (6 bases). Trimming cost V 6 bases and J 0 bases, with 15 bases left between them. There are 16 residues in the CDR3. Germline V gives CDR1 LNHDA, CDR2 SQIVND (reference sequence). The full variable domain, in which reference TRBV19 and TRBJ1-5 provide the parts outside the CDR3, is DGGITQSPKYLFRKEGQNVTLSCEQNLNHDAMYWYRQDPGQGLRLIYYSQIVNDFQKGDIAEGYSVSREKKESFPLTVTSAQKNPTAFYLCASSPDSSFSNQPQHFGDGTRLSIL.

In this sample, this clone turned up once. The CDR3 region is CASSFDRDQGGYEQYF. CDR3 coding DNA: TGCGCCAGCAGCTTCGACAGGGACCAAGGAGGCTACGAGCAGTACTTC. This rearrangement joins TRBV5-1 to TRBJ2-7; 7 bases align to TRBD1. The CDR3 length is 16 residues. CDR1 and CDR2 from the germline V gene are SGHRS and YFSETQ. Trimming at V came to 2 bases and at J to 3 bases, leaving 11 bases not matched to a gene.